The rows below give T cell receptor beta chains drawn from one sample of a study of T-cell reconstitution after alpha-beta-depleted transplantation in children. TCRdb redid the calling of the PCR reads with MiXCR, one entry per CDR3 protein. The table includes 200,000 to 300,000 distinct CDR3 sequences, under 30% detected once. This sample comprised PBMCs, mostly from graft donor cells, obtained 360 days after TCRalphabeta/CD19-depleted stem cell transplant. The receptors were sampled from a female patient between 2 and 15 years old who had a stem cell transplant for congenital amegakaryocytic thrombocytopenia, so the T cells may come from the graft donor. Each CDR3 is given with its conserved first and last residue. The D gene is left open where the match is weak. Not every row has a clone size; where given, it reads once, few, many or a size class.

CDR3 protein | CDR3 DNA | J gene | D gene | clone size | V gene
CASSRDGVAEAFF | TGTGCCAGCAGCAGGGACGGTGTAGCTGAAGCTTTCTTT | TRBJ1-1 | - | few | TRBV12-3/TRBV12-4
CASSYVWDRVDSYEQYF | TGTGCCAGCAGTTATGTGTGGGACAGGGTGGATTCCTACGAGCAGTACTTC | TRBJ2-7 | TRBD1 | - | TRBV6-5
CASSRGMRDEKLFF | TGTGCCAGCAGCAGAGGGATGAGGGATGAAAAACTTTTTTTT | TRBJ1-4 | - | few | TRBV7-9
CSVDEVAGGHTDTQYF | TGCAGCGTTGATGAAGTAGCGGGGGGTCACACAGATACGCAGTATTTT | TRBJ2-3 | TRBD2 | many | TRBV29-1
CASRTTGVDLGVTGELFF | TGTGCCAGCAGGACCACAGGGGTCGACCTAGGGGTCACCGGGGAGCTGTTTTTT | TRBJ2-2 | TRBD1 | few | TRBV11-2
CAIRGRVGNTDTQYF | TGTGCCATCAGAGGCCGGGTGGGGAACACAGATACGCAGTATTTT | TRBJ2-3 | - | once | TRBV10-3
CASSQVFRRSEAFF | TGCGCCAGCAGCCAAGTTTTCAGGAGGTCTGAAGCTTTCTTT | TRBJ1-1 | - | - | TRBV4-3
CAISELAPTYEQYF | TGTGCCATCAGTGAGCTAGCCCCAACCTACGAGCAGTACTTC | TRBJ2-7 | - | few | TRBV10-3
CASIPTRVGRYEQYF | TGTGCCAGCATCCCCACACGGGTCGGGCGCTACGAGCAGTACTTC | TRBJ2-7 | - | - | TRBV7-9
CATSDLDRGKETQYF | TGTGCCACCAGTGACTTGGACAGGGGAAAAGAGACCCAGTACTTC | TRBJ2-5 | TRBD1 | few | TRBV24-1
CASSLSEFNSPLHF | TGCGCCAGCAGCTTGTCAGAGTTTAATTCACCCCTCCACTTT | TRBJ1-6 | - | few | TRBV5-1
CASSLRQGGNEQFF | TGCGCCAGCAGCTTAAGACAGGGTGGCAATGAGCAGTTCTTC | TRBJ2-1 | TRBD1 | - | TRBV5-1